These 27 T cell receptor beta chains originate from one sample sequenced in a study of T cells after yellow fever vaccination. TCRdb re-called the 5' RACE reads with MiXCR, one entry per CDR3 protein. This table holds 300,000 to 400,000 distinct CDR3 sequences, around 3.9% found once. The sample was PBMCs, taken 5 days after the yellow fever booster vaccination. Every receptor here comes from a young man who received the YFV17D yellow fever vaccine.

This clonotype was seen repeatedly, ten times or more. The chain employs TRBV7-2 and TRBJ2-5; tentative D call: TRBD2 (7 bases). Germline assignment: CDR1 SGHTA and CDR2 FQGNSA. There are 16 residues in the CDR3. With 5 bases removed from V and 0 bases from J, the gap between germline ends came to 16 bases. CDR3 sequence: CASSQPGRGNQETQYF. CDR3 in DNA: TGTGCCAGCAGCCAGCCAGGGAGGGGGAACCAAGAGACCCAGTACTTC.

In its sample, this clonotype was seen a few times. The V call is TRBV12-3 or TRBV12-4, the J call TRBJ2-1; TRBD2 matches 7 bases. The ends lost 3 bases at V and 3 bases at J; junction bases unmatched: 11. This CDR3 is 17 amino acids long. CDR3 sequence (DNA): TGTGCCAGCAGTTTCCCGAGGGAGGGACTTTTCTACAATGAGCAGTTCTTC. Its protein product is CASSFPREGLFYNEQFF.

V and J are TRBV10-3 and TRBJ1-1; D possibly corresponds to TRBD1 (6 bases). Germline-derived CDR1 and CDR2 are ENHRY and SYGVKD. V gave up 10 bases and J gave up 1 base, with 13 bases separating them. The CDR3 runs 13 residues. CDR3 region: CATGRTENTEAFF. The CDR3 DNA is TGTGCCACCGGCCGGACAGAGAACACTGAAGCTTTCTTT.

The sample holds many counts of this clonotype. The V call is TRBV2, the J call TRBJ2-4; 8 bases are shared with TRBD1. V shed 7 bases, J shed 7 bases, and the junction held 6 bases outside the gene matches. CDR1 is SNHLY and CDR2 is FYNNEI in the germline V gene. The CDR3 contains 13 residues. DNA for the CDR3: TGTGCCAGCACGGACAGGGCGGGGAACATTCAGTACTTC. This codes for CASTDRAGNIQYF.

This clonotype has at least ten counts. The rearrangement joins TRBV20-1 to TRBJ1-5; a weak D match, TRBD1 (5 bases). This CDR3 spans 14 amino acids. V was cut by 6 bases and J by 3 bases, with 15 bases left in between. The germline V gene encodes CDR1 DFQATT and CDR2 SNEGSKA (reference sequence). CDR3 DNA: TGCAGTGCCCCCCCGGGGGGATCCAATCAGCCCCAGCATTTT. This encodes CSAPPGGSNQPQHF.

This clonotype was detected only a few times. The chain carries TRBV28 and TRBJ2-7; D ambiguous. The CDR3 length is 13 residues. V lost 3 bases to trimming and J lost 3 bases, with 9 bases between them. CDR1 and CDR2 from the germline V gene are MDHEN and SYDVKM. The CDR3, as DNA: TGTGCCAGCAGTTTCATCCTGGGCTACGAGCAGTACGTC. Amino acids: CASSFILGYEQYV.

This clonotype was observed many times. In nucleotides, the CDR3 is TGTGCCAGCAGCTTTGGCAGCTATAGGAGCAATCAGCCCCAGCATTTT. Translated: CASSFGSYRSNQPQHF. V is TRBV7-8 and J is TRBJ1-5; D is ambiguous. Germline assignment: CDR1 SGHVS and CDR2 FQNEAQ. The CDR3 has 16 amino acids. Trimming stripped 3 bases from V and 1 base from J, with 13 bases between.

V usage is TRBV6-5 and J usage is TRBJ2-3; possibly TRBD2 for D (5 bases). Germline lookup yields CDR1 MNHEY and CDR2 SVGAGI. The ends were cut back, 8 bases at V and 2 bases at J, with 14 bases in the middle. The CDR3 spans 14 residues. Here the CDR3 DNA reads TGTGCCAGCTCCTTGCGGGCCCCCACAGATACGCAGTATTTT. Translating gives CASSLRAPTDTQYF.

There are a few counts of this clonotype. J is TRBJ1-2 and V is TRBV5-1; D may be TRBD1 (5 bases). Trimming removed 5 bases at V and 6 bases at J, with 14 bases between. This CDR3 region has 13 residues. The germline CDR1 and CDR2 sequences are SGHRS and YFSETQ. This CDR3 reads CASRSQALDGYTF. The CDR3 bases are TGCGCCAGCAGATCACAGGCATTAGATGGCTACACCTTC.

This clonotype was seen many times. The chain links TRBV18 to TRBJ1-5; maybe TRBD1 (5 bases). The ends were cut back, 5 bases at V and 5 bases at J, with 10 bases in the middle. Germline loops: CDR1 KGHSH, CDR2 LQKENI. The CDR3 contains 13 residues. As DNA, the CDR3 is TGTGCCAGCTCAGGGGGGGAAGATCAGCCCCAGCATTTT. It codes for CASSGGEDQPQHF. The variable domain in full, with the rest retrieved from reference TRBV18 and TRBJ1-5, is NAGVMQNPRHLVRRRGQEARLRCSPMKGHSHVYWYRQLPEEGLKFMVYLQKENIIDESGMPKERFSAEFPKEGPSILRIQQVVRGDSAAYFCASSGGEDQPQHFGDGTRLSIL.

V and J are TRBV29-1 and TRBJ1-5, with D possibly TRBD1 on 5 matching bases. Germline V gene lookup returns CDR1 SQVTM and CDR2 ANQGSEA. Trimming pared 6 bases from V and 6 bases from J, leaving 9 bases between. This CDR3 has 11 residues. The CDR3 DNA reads TGCAGCGTCGGTGACAGTCAGCCCCAGCATTTT. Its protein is CSVGDSQPQHF.

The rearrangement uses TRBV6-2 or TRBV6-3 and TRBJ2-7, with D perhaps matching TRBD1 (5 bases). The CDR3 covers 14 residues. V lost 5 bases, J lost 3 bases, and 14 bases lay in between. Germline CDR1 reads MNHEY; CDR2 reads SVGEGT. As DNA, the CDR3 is TGTGCCAGCAGTCATCAGGGTACGGTCTACGAGCAGTACGTC. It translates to CASSHQGTVYEQYV.

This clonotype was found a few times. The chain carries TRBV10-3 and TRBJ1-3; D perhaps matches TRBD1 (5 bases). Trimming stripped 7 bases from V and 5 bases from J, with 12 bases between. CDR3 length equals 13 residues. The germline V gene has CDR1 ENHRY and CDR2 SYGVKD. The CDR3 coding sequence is TGTGCCATCAAAGATGGGGGTAGAAACACCATATATTTT. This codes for CAIKDGGRNTIYF.

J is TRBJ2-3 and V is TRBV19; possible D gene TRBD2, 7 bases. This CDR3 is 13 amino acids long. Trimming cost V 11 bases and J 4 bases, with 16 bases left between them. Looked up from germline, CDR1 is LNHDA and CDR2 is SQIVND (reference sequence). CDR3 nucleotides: TGTGCCTGGGGGGGGGGGGGCCCAGATACGCAGTATTTT. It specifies CAWGGGGPDTQYF.

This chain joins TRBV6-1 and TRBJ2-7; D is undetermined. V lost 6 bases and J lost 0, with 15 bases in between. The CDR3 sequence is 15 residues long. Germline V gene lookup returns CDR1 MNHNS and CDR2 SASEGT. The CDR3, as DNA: TGTGCCAGCAGACCTGGACGGTCCAACTCCTACGAGCAGTACTTC. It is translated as CASRPGRSNSYEQYF.

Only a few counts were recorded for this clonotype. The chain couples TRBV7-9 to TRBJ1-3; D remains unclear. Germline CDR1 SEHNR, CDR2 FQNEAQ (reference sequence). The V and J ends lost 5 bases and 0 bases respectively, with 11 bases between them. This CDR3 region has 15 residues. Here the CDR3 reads CASSPPHASGNTIYF. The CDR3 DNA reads TGTGCCAGCAGCCCCCCCCACGCCTCTGGAAACACCATATATTTT.

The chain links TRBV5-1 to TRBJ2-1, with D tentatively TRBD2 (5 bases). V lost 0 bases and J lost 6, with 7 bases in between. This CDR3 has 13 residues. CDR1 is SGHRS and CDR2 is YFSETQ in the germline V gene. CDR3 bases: TGCGCCAGCAGCTTGGAAGAGGGCAATGAGCAGTTCTTC. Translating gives CASSLEEGNEQFF. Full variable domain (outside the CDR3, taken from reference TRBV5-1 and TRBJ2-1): KAGVTQTPRYLIKTRGQQVTLSCSPISGHRSVSWYQQTPGQGLQFLFEYFSETQRNKGNFPGRFSGRQFSNSRSEMNVSTLELGDSALYLCASSLEEGNEQFFGPGTRLTVL.

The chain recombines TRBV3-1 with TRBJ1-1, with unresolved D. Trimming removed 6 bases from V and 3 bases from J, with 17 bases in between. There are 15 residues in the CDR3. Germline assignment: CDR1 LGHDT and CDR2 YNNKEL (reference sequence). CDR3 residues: CASSLSRGGDTEAFF. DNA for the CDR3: TGTGCCAGCAGTCTGAGTCGGGGTGGGGACACTGAAGCTTTCTTT. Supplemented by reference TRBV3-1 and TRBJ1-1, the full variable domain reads DTAVSQTPKYLVTQMGNDKSIKCEQNLGHDTMYWYKQDSKKFLKIMFSYNNKELIINETVPNRFSPKSPDKAHLNLHINSLELGDSAVYFCASSLSRGGDTEAFFGQGTRLTVV.

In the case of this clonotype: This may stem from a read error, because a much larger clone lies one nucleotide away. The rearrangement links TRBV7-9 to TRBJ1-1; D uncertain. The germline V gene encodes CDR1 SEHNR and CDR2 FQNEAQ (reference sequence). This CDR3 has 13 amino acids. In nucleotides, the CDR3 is TGTGCCAGCACCCAGTCGGGGAGCCGGGAAGCTCTCTTT. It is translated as CASTQSGSREALF.

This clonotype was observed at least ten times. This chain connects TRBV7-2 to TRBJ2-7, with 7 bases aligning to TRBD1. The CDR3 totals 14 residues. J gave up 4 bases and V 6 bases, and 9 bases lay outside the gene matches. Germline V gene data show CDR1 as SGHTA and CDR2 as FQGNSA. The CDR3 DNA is TGTGCCAGCAGTCGAGGGGGCTATACGTACGAGCAGTACTTC. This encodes CASSRGGYTYEQYF.

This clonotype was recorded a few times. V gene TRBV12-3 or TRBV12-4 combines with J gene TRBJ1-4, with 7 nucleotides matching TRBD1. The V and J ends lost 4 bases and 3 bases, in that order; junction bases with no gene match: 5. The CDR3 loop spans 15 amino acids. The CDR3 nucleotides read TGTGCCAGCAGTTCCCAGGGGGGATCTAATGAAAAACTGTTTTTT. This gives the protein CASSSQGGSNEKLFF.

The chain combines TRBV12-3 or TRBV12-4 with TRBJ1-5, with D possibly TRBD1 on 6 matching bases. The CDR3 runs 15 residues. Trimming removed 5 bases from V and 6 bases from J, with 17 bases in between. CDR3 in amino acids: CASSRGGRAVQPQHF. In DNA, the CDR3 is TGTGCCAGCAGTCGGGGGGGCAGGGCGGTTCAGCCCCAGCATTTT.

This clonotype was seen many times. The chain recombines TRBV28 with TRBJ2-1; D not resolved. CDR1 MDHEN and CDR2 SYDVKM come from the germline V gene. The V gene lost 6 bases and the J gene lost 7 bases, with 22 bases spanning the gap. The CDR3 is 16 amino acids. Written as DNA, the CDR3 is TGTGCCAGCAGCCAGCCCCAGGCAACCACTGGGAATGAGCAGTTCTTC. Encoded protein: CASSQPQATTGNEQFF.

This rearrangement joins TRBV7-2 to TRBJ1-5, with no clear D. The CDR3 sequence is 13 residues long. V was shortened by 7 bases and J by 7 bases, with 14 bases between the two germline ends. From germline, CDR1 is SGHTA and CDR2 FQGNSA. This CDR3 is CASTPSFGQPQHF. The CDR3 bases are TGTGCCAGCACCCCCTCTTTCGGGCAGCCCCAGCATTTT. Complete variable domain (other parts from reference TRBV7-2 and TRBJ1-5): GAGVSQSPSNKVTEKGKDVELRCDPISGHTALYWYRQSLGQGLEFLIYFQGNSAPDKSGLPSDRFSAERTGGSVSTLTIQRTQQEDSAVYLCASTPSFGQPQHFGDGTRLSIL.

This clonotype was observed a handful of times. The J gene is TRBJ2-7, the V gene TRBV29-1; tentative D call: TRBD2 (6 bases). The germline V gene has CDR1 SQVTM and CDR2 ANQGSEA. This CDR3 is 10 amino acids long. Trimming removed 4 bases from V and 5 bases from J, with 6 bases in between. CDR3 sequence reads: CSVGGDEQYF. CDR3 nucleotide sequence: TGCAGCGTTGGGGGGGACGAGCAGTACTTC.

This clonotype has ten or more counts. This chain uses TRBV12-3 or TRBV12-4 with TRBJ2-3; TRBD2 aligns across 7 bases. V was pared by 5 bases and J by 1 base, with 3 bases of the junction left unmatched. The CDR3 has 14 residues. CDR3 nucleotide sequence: TGTGCCAGCAGTCCCGCGGGGGGCACAGATACGCAGTATTTT. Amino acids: CASSPAGGTDTQYF.

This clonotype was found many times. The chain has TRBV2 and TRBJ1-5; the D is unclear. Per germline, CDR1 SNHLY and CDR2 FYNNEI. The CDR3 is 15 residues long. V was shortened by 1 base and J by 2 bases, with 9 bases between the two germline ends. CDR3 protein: CASSEGELGNQPQHF. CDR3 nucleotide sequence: TGTGCCAGCAGTGAAGGGGAGTTGGGCAATCAGCCCCAGCATTTT.